This TCR beta chain derives from a study of shared clonotypes between healthy human individuals. TCRdb's copy holds only in-frame clones and misses some; the assay was immunoSEQ multiplex PCR. Of more than 1 million clones in the sample, 78% were seen once. The CDR3 is 13 residues long. The V gene's germline CDR1 is SGHTA and CDR2 FQGNSA. Trimming took off 2 bases at V and 3 bases at J, with 7 bases between the two ends. The authors divided CD4+ cells into CD45RA+ naive and CD45RA-negative memory subsets. This receptor was taken from a young man in good health. Some clones in this sample may be carry-over from other donors' samples. Sample: memory CD4+ T cells from PBMCs. The subset is: CD45RA-negative fraction. The chain couples TRBV7-2 to TRBJ2-5; D not certain. CDR3 protein: CASSLSGKETQYF. The CDR3 DNA is TGTGCCAGCAGCTTATCTGGTAAAGAGACCCAGTACTTC.